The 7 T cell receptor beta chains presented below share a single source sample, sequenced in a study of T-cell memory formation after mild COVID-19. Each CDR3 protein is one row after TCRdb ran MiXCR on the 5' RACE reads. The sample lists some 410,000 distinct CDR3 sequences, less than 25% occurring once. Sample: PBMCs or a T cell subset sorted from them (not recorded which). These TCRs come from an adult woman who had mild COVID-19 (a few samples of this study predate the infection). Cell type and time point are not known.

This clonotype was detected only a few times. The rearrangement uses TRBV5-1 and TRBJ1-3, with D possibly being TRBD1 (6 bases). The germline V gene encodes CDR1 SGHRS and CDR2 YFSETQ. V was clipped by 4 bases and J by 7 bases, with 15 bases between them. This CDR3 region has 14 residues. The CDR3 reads CASSPTGMGNTIYF. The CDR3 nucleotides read TGCGCCAGCAGCCCTACAGGGATGGGGAACACCATATATTTT.

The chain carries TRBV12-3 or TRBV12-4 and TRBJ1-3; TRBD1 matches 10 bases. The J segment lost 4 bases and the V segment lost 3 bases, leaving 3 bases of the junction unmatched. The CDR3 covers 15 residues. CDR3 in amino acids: CASSFRDRGGNTIYF. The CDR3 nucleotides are TGTGCCAGCAGTTTCCGGGACAGGGGAGGAAACACCATATATTTT.

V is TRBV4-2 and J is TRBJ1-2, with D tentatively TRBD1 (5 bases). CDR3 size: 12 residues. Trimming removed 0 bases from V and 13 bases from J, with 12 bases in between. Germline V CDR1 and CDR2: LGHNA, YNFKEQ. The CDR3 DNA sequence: TGTGCCAGCAGCCAAGATAGGGGTCGTGCCACCTTC. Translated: CASSQDRGRATF.

CDR3 DNA sequence: TGCAGCGTTGAAGAAAACCGGCAGGGGGCGATGCGAGCCAAAAACATTCAGTACTTC. Translated, it gives CSVEENRQGAMRAKNIQYF. The chain employs TRBV29-1 and TRBJ2-4; 8 bases are shared with TRBD1. J was trimmed by 0 bases and V by 0 bases; bases with no gene match: 13. Germline lookup yields CDR1 SQVTM and CDR2 ANQGSEA. This CDR3 comprises 19 residues.

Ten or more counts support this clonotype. The CDR3 spells CASSLAGRNEQFF. The CDR3 coding sequence is TGTGCCAGCAGCTTAGCGGGTAGGAATGAGCAGTTCTTC. This chain uses TRBV7-9 with TRBJ2-1; D unresolved. The V end was cut by 0 bases, the J end by 7 bases, with 7 bases between. The CDR3 is 13 residues long. Germline values: CDR1 SEHNR, CDR2 FQNEAQ (reference sequence).

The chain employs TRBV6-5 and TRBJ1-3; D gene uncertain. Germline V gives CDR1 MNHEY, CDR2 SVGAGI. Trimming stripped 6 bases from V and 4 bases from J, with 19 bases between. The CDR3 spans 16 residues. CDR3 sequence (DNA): TGTGCCAGCAGACAACGTGTGGCCGGTTTGGGAAACACCATATATTTT. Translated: CASRQRVAGLGNTIYF.

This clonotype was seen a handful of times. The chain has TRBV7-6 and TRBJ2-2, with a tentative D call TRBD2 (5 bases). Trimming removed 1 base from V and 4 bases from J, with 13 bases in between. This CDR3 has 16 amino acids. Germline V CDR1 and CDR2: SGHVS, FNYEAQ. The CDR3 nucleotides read TGTGCCAGCAGCTTAGGGCCAGCGGAAGGCACCGGGGAGCTGTTTTTT. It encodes CASSLGPAEGTGELFF.